A single sample gave rise to the 7 T cell receptor beta chains below, sequenced in a study of T cell changes during pregnancy in multiple sclerosis. Repertoires were generated with immunoSEQ multiplex PCR, while TCRdb's copy carries only in-frame clones and drops some. The repertoire holds tens of thousands of clones, with around 91% as singletons. The sample was CD4+ T cells from peripheral blood mononuclear cells, taken before pregnancy. The receptors shown here come from a female donor with multiple sclerosis, enrolled in a pregnancy study.

The CDR3 sequence: CASSPWTSGRAGEQFF. The CDR3 DNA reads as TGTGCCAGCAGCCCCTGGACTAGCGGGAGGGCCGGGGAGCAGTTCTTC. V and J are TRBV7-2 and TRBJ2-1; 15 bases match TRBD2. Germline values: CDR1 SGHTA, CDR2 FQGNSA. After removal of 5 bases from V and 10 bases from J, the junction contained 9 bases not matched to a gene. CDR3 length: 16 residues.

This clone appeared once. V gene TRBV28 combines with J gene TRBJ1-4; 8 bases fit TRBD1. Germline CDR1 reads MDHEN; CDR2 reads SYDVKM. V was clipped by 7 bases and J by 4 bases; unmatched bases: 11. The CDR3 totals 16 residues. This chain's CDR3 is CASTVLQGAGNEKLFF. Here the CDR3 DNA reads TGTGCCAGCACCGTCCTCCAGGGGGCTGGTAATGAAAAACTGTTTTTT.

The chain joins TRBV7-9 to TRBJ2-7; D is uncertain. Germline loops: CDR1 SEHNR, CDR2 FQNEAQ (reference sequence). The V and J ends lost 0 bases and 3 bases respectively, with 9 bases between them. This CDR3 is 14 amino acids long. CDR3 nucleotide sequence: TGTGCCAGCAGCTTAGCGGGCCTGGTCTACGAGCAGTACTTC. Its translation is CASSLAGLVYEQYF. The variable domain in full, completed from reference TRBV7-9 and TRBJ2-7, reads DTGVSQNPRHKITKRGQNVTFRCDPISEHNRLYWYRQTLGQGPEFLTYFQNEAQLEKSRLLSDRFSAERPKGSFSTLEIQRTEQGDSAMYLCASSLAGLVYEQYFGPGTRLTVT.

This chain uses TRBV2 with TRBJ1-6, with 7 bases matching TRBD1. The CDR3 extends over 15 amino acids. The germline V gene encodes CDR1 SNHLY and CDR2 FYNNEI. Trimming removed 8 bases from V and 13 bases from J; junction bases left unmatched: 17. CDR3 protein: CASQRDRVRSSPLHF. CDR3 DNA sequence: TGTGCCAGCCAGCGCGACAGGGTACGGAGTTCGCCCCTCCACTTT.

The J gene is TRBJ2-1, the V gene TRBV6-1, with 10 bases identical to TRBD1. V gave up 4 bases and J gave up 0 bases; unmatched junction bases: 3. The CDR3 is 16 residues long. CDR1 and CDR2 (germline): MNHNS, SASEGT. The CDR3 loop is CASSAWTGGSYNEQFF. The CDR3 DNA is TGTGCCAGCAGTGCCTGGACAGGGGGCTCCTACAATGAGCAGTTCTTC.

J is TRBJ2-7 and V is TRBV19; the match to TRBD1 covers 7 bases. CDR3 size: 11 residues. The ends lost 7 bases at V and 3 bases at J; junction bases unmatched: 0. Looked up from germline, CDR1 is LNHDA and CDR2 is SQIVND (reference sequence). CDR3: CASTGGYEQYF. DNA for the CDR3: TGTGCCAGTACAGGGGGCTACGAGCAGTACTTC.

This chain connects TRBV2 to TRBJ2-3; the D gene is possibly TRBD1 (6 bases). Trimming removed 4 bases from V and 4 bases from J, with 12 bases in between. Germline CDR1 is SNHLY and CDR2 is FYNNEI. CDR3 length: 14 residues. The CDR3 DNA is TGTGCCAGCAGTGTTCGCAGGGGTCCAGATACGCAGTATTTT. Protein sequence: CASSVRRGPDTQYF.